What follows are 5 T cell receptor beta chains derived from one specimen sequenced in a study of cytomegalovirus exposure and HLA in healthy donors. The PCR employed 60 Vbeta primers together with 13 Jbeta primers. Assay used: immunoSEQ multiplex PCR; TCRdb lists only in-frame clones, some missing. The sample lists 170,000 or so clones, about 85% occurring once. Input material: PBMCs. All receptors derive from a man in his late teens or twenties in good health and CMV-seronegative.

This clone was counted between two and nine times. The rearrangement uses TRBV18 and TRBJ2-3; TRBD2 might be the D (6 bases). V was clipped by 3 bases and J by 0 bases, with 10 bases between them. CDR1 KGHSH and CDR2 LQKENI come from the germline V gene. The CDR3 has 15 amino acids. CDR3 DNA sequence: TGTGCCAGCTCACCTCCCGGGGGTAGCACAGATACGCAGTATTTT. Its protein is CASSPPGGSTDTQYF. Supplemented by reference TRBV18 and TRBJ2-3, the full variable domain reads NAGVMQNPRHLVRRRGQEARLRCSPMKGHSHVYWYRQLPEEGLKFMVYLQKENIIDESGMPKERFSAEFPKEGPSILRIQQVVRGDSAAYFCASSPPGGSTDTQYFGPGTRLTVL.

This clone was picked up a small number of times. This sequence joins TRBV5-6 and TRBJ2-1; D possibly corresponds to TRBD1 (6 bases). Trimming took 2 bases from V and 4 from J, leaving 10 bases between them. CDR3 size: 14 residues. From germline, CDR1 is SGHDT and CDR2 YYEEEE. The CDR3 coding sequence is TGTGCCAGCAGCTTCGGCAGGGGATACAATGAGCAGTTCTTC. The encoded protein is CASSFGRGYNEQFF.

V and J are TRBV11-2 and TRBJ2-5, with 13 bases lining up with TRBD2. Germline V gene data show CDR1 as SGHAT and CDR2 as FQNNGV. The CDR3 covers 15 residues. V lost 5 bases and J lost 4; bases outside the gene matches: 4. The CDR3 nucleotides are TGTGCCAGCAGCAGAACTAGCGGGGGGGGAGAGACCCAGTACTTC. Its protein is CASSRTSGGGETQYF.

J is TRBJ2-2 and V is TRBV6-6; possibly TRBD1 for D (5 bases). Germline-derived CDR1 and CDR2 are MNHNY and SVGAGI (reference sequence). The V end was cut by 1 base, the J end by 6 bases, with 9 bases between. CDR3 size: 14 residues. CDR3 bases: TGTGCCAGCAGTTACTTCAGGGTTTCCGGGGAGCTGTTTTTT. Encoded protein: CASSYFRVSGELFF.

J is TRBJ2-7 and V is TRBV28; tentatively, D is TRBD1 (7 bases). This CDR3 comprises 14 residues. CDR1 MDHEN and CDR2 SYDVKM come from the germline V gene. V lost 11 bases, J lost 3 bases, and 20 bases lay in between. In nucleotides, the CDR3 is TGTGCCTGTTATGGGCCAGGGGGAGGCTACGAGCAGTACTTC. Amino acid sequence: CACYGPGGGYEQYF.